This TCR beta chain emerged from a study of T cell responses to AZD1222 COVID-19 vaccine. Data came from immunoSEQ multiplex PCR; TCRdb stores just in-frame clones and leaves some out. The sample lists about 190,000 clones; over 85% were seen once. Sequencing was performed on peripheral blood, taken 28 days after the second dose of the MenACWY control vaccine. The source of this sequence is an adult who received the MenACWY meningococcal vaccine as a control.

Here the CDR3 DNA reads TGCGCCAGCAGCTTGGGTGGGCACTACACCTTC. Amino acid sequence: CASSLGGHYTF. The genes are TRBV5-1 and TRBJ1-2; D remains ambiguous. This CDR3 has 11 amino acids. Germline V CDR1 and CDR2: SGHRS, YFSETQ. V lost 0 bases and J 10 bases, leaving 7 bases between the germline ends.